The rows below give T cell receptor beta chains drawn from one sample of a study of blood T cell repertoires in COVID-19. Libraries were prepared by immunoSEQ multiplex PCR; TCRdb keeps only in-frame clonotypes and omits some of them. The top ten hold less than 2% of the sample, which has around 160,000 clones, 85% to 95% seen once. Sample: peripheral blood. These receptors were taken from a woman aged 55-69 years with COVID-19, enrolled during active disease. Both conserved end residues are part of each CDR3. D genes are given only for firm matches. Size tells how often a clone was seen (once, few, many) or the class of an expanded clone, and some rows leave it out.

D gene | J gene | clone size | V gene | CDR3 DNA | CDR3 protein
TRBD1 | TRBJ1-2 | NA | TRBV5-4 | TGTGCCAGCAGACCCGGACAGGGCTATGGCTACACCTTC | CASRPGQGYGYTF
NA | TRBJ2-3 | few | TRBV6-1 | TGTGCCAGCAGTGAATGGAATGGCAGGAGCACAGATACGCAGTATTTT | CASSEWNGRSTDTQYF
TRBD2 | TRBJ2-5 | NA | TRBV5-1 | TGCGCCAGCAGTCTCGGACTAGCGGGACAAGAGACCCAGTACTTC | CASSLGLAGQETQYF
NA | TRBJ2-3 | once | TRBV5-4 | TGTGCCAGCAGCAGCCGGGACTCCTTTTCAGATACGCAGTATTTT | CASSSRDSFSDTQYF
NA | TRBJ1-1 | NA | TRBV6-4 | TGTGCCAGCGCACGGGCTCCAGGGTACACTGAAGCTTTCTTT | CASARAPGYTEAFF
NA | TRBJ2-7 | NA | TRBV5-1 | TGCGCCAGCAGCTTGGGGCAGGGCAACTACGAGCAGTACTTC | CASSLGQGNYEQYF
NA | TRBJ1-5 | NA | TRBV18 | TGTGCCAGCTCCCAACAGAATCAGCCCCAGCATTTT | CASSQQNQPQHF
NA | TRBJ2-3 | NA | TRBV12-3/TRBV12-4 | TGTGCCAGCAGCCCAGGATCGGCGCAGTATTTT | CASSPGSAQYF
TRBD2 | TRBJ2-3 | NA | TRBV9 | TGTGCCAGCAGCGCGGGACTAGCGGGGGCTCCTGGTGTGTATTTT | CASSAGLAGAPGVYF
NA | TRBJ1-2 | NA | TRBV9 | TGTGCCAGCAGCGTAGCCCCTCGTGGGGGCGCGGGCTACACCTTC | CASSVAPRGGAGYTF
TRBD1 | TRBJ2-7 | NA | TRBV2 | TGTGCCAGCACCGAGGGGACAGCGCTCCGGGGCGAGCAGTACTTC | CASTEGTALRGEQYF
NA | TRBJ2-3 | NA | TRBV18 | TGTGCCAGCTCACCACCGTCATGGGCCACAGATACGCAGTATTTT | CASSPPSWATDTQYF
NA | TRBJ1-3 | NA | TRBV10-3 | TGTGCCATCAGTGAGTCGCGGGGTACTGGAAACACCATATATTTT | CAISESRGTGNTIYF
TRBD1 | TRBJ1-2 | NA | TRBV2 | TGTGCCAGCAGTTCGAGGGGGCTAAACTATGGCTACACCTTC | CASSSRGLNYGYTF
TRBD1 | TRBJ2-2 | NA | TRBV9 | TGTGCCAGCAGCCCAACAGGGGGAACCGGGGAGCTGTTTTTT | CASSPTGGTGELFF
TRBD1 | TRBJ1-5 | once | TRBV6-2/TRBV6-3 | TGTGCCAGCAGCAGACAGGGGGCTCCCAGAAAGCCCCAGCATTTT | CASSRQGAPRKPQHF
TRBD1 | TRBJ2-7 | NA | TRBV5-4 | TGTGCCAGCAGCTGGGACAGGGGGTCCTACGAGCAGTACTTC | CASSWDRGSYEQYF
TRBD2 | TRBJ2-7 | NA | TRBV3-1/TRBV3-2 | TGTGCCAGCAGCCAACTGGGACTAGCGGGGGGGCCGTCGTACGAGCAGTACTTC | CASSQLGLAGGPSYEQYF
TRBD1 | TRBJ1-1 | NA | TRBV19 | TGTGCCAGTAGTAGGATACTGACAGGGACGTTGAACACTGAAGCTTTCTTT | CASSRILTGTLNTEAFF
NA | TRBJ2-2 | NA | TRBV9 | TGTGCCAGCAGCACATCTTCGGGACTCTTCACCGGGGAGCTGTTTTTT | CASSTSSGLFTGELFF
TRBD1 | TRBJ1-6 | NA | TRBV5-1 | TGCGCCAGCAGCAAATCGGGACAGGGGGCTTTCAATTCACCCCTCCACTTT | CASSKSGQGAFNSPLHF
NA | TRBJ1-6 | few | TRBV11-2 | TGTGCCAGCACTTACAGTCATTCACCCCTCCACTTT | CASTYSHSPLHF
TRBD1 | TRBJ1-5 | NA | TRBV19 | TGTGCCAGTAGTATAGGACAGGGACGCAATCAGCCCCAGCATTTT | CASSIGQGRNQPQHF
TRBD1 | TRBJ1-1 | NA | TRBV5-1 | TGCGCCAGCAGCCCCAGGGGGTCATACACTGAAGCTTTCTTT | CASSPRGSYTEAFF
NA | TRBJ1-2 | NA | TRBV11-2 | TGTGCCAGCAGCTTAGGCGCGAGGGACTATGGCTACACCTTC | CASSLGARDYGYTF
TRBD1 | TRBJ2-4 | NA | TRBV9 | TGTGCCAGCACCGAGGGGGACAGGGAGCCTAGGGACATTCAGTACTTC | CASTEGDREPRDIQYF
NA | TRBJ1-2 | NA | TRBV5-4 | TGTGCCAGCAGCTTGGACAGATATGGCTACACCTTC | CASSLDRYGYTF
NA | TRBJ1-1 | NA | TRBV11-2 | TGTGCCAGCAGCTCCGGCGGTGGGAACACTGAAGCTTTCTTT | CASSSGGGNTEAFF
NA | TRBJ1-2 | NA | TRBV4-2 | TGTGCCAGCAGCCATTCTTGGCAGGGCGGGGAAAAGGGCTACACCTTC | CASSHSWQGGEKGYTF
NA | TRBJ2-1 | once | TRBV24-1 | TGTGCCACCAGTGATGGCGTGGGAGACAATGAGCAGTTCTTC | CATSDGVGDNEQFF
NA | TRBJ1-1 | NA | TRBV27 | TGTGCCAGCAGGGGCCGACAGAATGTCATGAACACTGAAGCTTTCTTT | CASRGRQNVMNTEAFF
NA | TRBJ2-3 | NA | TRBV20-1 | TGCAGTGCTAGTGCGGGGAACACAGATACGCAGTATTTT | CSASAGNTDTQYF
NA | TRBJ1-2 | NA | TRBV3-1/TRBV3-2 | TGTGCCAGCAGCCCCCTTGGGGGCAACTATGGCTACACCTTC | CASSPLGGNYGYTF
NA | TRBJ2-7 | NA | TRBV6-5 | TGTGCCAGTTCACTAACCTACGAGCAGTACTTC | CASSLTYEQYF
NA | TRBJ1-2 | NA | TRBV11-2 | TGTGCCAGCAGCTCGGGATCAATGGGGTATGGCTACACCTTC | CASSSGSMGYGYTF
NA | TRBJ1-1 | NA | TRBV29-1 | TGCAGCGTTGGACTGAGCACTGAAGCTTTCTTT | CSVGLSTEAFF
NA | TRBJ1-5 | NA | TRBV19 | TGTGCCAGTGAAGGGGGGGACCAGCCCCAGCATTTT | CASEGGDQPQHF
NA | TRBJ1-1 | NA | TRBV18 | TGTGCCAGCTCACCAGAGGCGGACACTGAAGCTTTCTTT | CASSPEADTEAFF
NA | TRBJ1-1 | NA | TRBV5-5 | TGTGCCAGCAGCTTGGAGGGCGGGCGGTACCTTGAAGCTTTCTTT | CASSLEGGRYLEAFF